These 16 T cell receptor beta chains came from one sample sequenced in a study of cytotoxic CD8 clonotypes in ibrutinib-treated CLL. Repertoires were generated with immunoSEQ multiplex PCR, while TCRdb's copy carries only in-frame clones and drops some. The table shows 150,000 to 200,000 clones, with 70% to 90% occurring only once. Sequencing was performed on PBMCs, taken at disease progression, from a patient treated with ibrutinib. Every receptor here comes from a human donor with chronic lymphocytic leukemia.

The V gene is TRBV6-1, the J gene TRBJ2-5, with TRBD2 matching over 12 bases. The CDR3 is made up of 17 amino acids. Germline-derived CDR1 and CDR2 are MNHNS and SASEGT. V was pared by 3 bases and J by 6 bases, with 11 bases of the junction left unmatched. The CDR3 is CASSDPRTSGMGQTQYF. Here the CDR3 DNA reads TGTGCCAGCAGTGATCCGAGGACTAGCGGGATGGGGCAGACCCAGTACTTC.

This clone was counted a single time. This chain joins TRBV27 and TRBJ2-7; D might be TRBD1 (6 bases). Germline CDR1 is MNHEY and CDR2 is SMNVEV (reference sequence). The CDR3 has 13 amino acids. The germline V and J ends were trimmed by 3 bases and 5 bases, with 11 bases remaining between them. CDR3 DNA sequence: TGTGCCAGCAGTTTTACAGGGTGGGACGAGCAGTACTTC. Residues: CASSFTGWDEQYF.

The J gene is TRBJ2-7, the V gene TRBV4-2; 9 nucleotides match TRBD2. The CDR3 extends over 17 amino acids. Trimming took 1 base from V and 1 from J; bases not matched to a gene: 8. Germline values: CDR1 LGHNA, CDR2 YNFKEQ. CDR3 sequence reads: CASSQGLGLAGSYEQYF. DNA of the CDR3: TGTGCCAGCAGCCAAGGGCTGGGACTAGCTGGATCCTACGAGCAGTACTTC.

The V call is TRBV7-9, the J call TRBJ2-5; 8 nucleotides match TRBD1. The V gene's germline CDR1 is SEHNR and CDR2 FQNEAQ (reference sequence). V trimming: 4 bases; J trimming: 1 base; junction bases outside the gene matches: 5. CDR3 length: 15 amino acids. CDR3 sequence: CASSSGTGVQETQYF. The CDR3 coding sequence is TGTGCCAGCAGCTCCGGGACAGGCGTCCAAGAGACCCAGTACTTC. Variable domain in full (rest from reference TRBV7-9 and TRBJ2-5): DTGVSQNPRHKITKRGQNVTFRCDPISEHNRLYWYRQTLGQGPEFLTYFQNEAQLEKSRLLSDRFSAERPKGSFSTLEIQRTEQGDSAMYLCASSSGTGVQETQYFGPGTRLLVL.

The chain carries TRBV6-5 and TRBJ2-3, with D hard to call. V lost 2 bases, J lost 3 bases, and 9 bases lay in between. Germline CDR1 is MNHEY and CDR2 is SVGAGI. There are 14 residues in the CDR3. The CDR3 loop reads CASSYSWMTDTQYF. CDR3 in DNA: TGTGCCAGCAGTTACAGTTGGATGACAGATACGCAGTATTTT.

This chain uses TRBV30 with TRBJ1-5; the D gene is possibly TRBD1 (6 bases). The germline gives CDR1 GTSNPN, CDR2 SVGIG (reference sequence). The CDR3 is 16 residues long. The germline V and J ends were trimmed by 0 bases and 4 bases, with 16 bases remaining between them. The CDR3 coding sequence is TGTGCCTGGAGTGTAGGCTCCGGGACAAGTAATCAGCCCCAGCATTTT. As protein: CAWSVGSGTSNQPQHF.

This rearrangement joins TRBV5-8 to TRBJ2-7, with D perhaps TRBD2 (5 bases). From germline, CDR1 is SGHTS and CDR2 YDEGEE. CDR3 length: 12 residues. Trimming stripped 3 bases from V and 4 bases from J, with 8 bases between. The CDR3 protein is CASSSEAYEQYF. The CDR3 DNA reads TGTGCCAGCAGCTCGGAGGCATACGAGCAGTACTTC.

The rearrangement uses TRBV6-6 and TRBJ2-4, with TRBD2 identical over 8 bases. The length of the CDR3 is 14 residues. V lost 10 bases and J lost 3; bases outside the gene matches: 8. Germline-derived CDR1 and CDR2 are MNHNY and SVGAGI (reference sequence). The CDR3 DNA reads TGTGCCACCTCAACGGGGGGGGTCAAAAACATTCAGTACTTC. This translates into CATSTGGVKNIQYF.

CDR3 nucleotides: TGTGCCAGCAGCTGGATGGGGAGGTCGAATGAGCAGTTCTTC. Translation: CASSWMGRSNEQFF. This chain links TRBV5-6 with TRBJ2-1; TRBD2 is a possible D gene (6 bases). Germline V gives CDR1 SGHDT, CDR2 YYEEEE. This CDR3 contains 14 residues. V lost 3 bases to trimming and J lost 7 bases, with 14 bases between them.

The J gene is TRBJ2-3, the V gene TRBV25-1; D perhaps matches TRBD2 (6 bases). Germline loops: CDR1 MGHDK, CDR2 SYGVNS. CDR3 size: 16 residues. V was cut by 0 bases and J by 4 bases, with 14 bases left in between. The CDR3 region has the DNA TGTGCCAGCAGTGAATATGGGCGGCGGGGCCCAGATACGCAGTATTTT. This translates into CASSEYGRRGPDTQYF.

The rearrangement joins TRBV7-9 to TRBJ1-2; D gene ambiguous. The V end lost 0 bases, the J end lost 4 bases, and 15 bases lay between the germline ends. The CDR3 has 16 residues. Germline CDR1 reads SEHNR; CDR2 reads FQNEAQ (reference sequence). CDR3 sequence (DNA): TGTGCCAGCAGCTTAGCGGACGGTTTCCTACTCTATGGCTACACCTTC. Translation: CASSLADGFLLYGYTF.

DNA of the CDR3: TGTGCCAGCAGCTACCGGGACAGGGGTCGGGAAAAACTGTTTTTT. It is translated as CASSYRDRGREKLFF. This chain links TRBV6-6 with TRBJ1-4; 10 positions match TRBD1. V was clipped by 6 bases and J by 8 bases; unmatched bases: 9. Germline values: CDR1 MNHNY, CDR2 SVGAGI (reference sequence). The CDR3 runs 15 residues.

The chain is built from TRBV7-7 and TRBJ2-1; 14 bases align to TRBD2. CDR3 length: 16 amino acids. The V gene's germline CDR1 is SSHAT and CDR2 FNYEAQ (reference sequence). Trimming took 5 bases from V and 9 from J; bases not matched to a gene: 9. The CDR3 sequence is CASSPATSGRAGEQFF. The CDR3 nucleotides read TGTGCCAGCAGCCCAGCGACTAGCGGGAGGGCGGGTGAGCAGTTCTTC.

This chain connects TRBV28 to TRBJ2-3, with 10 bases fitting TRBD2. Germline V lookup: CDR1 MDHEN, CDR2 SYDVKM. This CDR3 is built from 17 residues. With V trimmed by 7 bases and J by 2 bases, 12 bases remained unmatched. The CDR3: CASKRLAGAVITDTQYF. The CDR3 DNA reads TGTGCCAGCAAAAGGCTAGCGGGAGCCGTTATCACAGATACGCAGTATTTT.

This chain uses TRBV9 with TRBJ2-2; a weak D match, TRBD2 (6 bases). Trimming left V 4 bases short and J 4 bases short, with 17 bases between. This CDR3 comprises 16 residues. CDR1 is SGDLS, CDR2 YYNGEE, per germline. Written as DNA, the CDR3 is TGTGCCAGCAGCTCTTGGGGGGACCCTCTCACCGGGGAGCTGTTTTTT. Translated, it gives CASSSWGDPLTGELFF.

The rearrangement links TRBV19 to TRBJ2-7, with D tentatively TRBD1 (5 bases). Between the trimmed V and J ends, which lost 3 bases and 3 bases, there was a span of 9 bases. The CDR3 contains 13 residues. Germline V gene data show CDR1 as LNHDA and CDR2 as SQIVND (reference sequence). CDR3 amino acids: CASSIRRGYEQYF. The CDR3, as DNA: TGTGCCAGTAGTATTCGAAGGGGCTACGAGCAGTACTTC.